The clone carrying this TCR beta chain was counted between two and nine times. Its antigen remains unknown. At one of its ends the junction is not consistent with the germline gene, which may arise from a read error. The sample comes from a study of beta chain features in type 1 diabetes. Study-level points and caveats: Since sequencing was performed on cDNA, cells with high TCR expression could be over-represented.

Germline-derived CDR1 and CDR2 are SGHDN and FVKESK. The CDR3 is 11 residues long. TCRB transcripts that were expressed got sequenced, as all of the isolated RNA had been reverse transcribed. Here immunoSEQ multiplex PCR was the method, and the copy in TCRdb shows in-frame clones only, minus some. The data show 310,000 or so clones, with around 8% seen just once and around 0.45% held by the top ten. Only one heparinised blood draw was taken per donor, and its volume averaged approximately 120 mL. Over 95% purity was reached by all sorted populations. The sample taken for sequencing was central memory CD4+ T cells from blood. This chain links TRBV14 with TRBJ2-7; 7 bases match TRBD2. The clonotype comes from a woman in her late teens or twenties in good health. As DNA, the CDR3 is TGTGCCAGCAGCCAAGATGCGGGAGTACTCTTC. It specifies CASSQDAGVLF.